This TCR beta chain came from a study of blood T cell repertoires in COVID-19. Ages ranged from about 18 to 89 years, with residence in fewer than 25 US areas. Each participant's cohort was designated according to participant-reported clinical history. The authors' processing: Reference gene primers were amplified, and this amplification served to estimate nucleated cell counts. Assay used: immunoSEQ multiplex PCR; TCRdb lists only in-frame clones, some missing. That table gives V, J and clone size, and the DNA gave D and trimming. The table includes under 150,000 clones, about 87% detected once. In germline, CDR1 is ENHRY, CDR2 SYGVKD. This CDR3 has 12 residues. Trimming removed 3 bases from V and 4 bases from J, with 6 bases in between.

The sequenced sample consisted of PBMCs or T cells enriched from blood (not recorded which). The chain links TRBV10-3 to TRBJ1-1; no definite D call. The sequence was collected from a man between 45 and 60 years old in a cohort exposed to, infected with or recovered from COVID-19 (not recorded which). CDR3 loop: CAISDHSTEAFF. In DNA, the CDR3 is TGTGCCATCAGTGACCACAGCACTGAAGCTTTCTTT.